Presented here are 10 T cell receptor beta chains from one specimen sequenced in a study of cytomegalovirus exposure and HLA in healthy donors. 13 Jbeta primers and 60 Vbeta primers were used for the PCR. Data came from immunoSEQ multiplex PCR; TCRdb stores just in-frame clones and leaves some out. The data contain more than 120,000 clones, approximately 83% of them singletons. Sequencing was performed on PBMCs. These TCRs come from a male donor in good health and CMV-seronegative.

This clone was detected only once. J is TRBJ2-7 and V is TRBV13, with D tentatively TRBD1 (5 bases). The V end was cut by 5 bases, the J end by 0 bases, with 14 bases between. Germline CDR1 PRHDT, CDR2 FYEKMQ (reference sequence). The CDR3 has 15 amino acids. The CDR3 DNA reads as TGTGCCAGCAGCAAAGGGGTTAGGAGCTCCTACGAGCAGTACTTC. Translated, it gives CASSKGVRSSYEQYF.

This clone has just one count. The chain couples TRBV25-1 to TRBJ2-2; 8 positions agree with TRBD2. The CDR3 loop spans 15 amino acids. Germline trimming cut 4 bases from V and 6 bases from J; bases unmatched to any gene: 7. CDR1 and CDR2 from the germline V gene are MGHDK and SYGVNS. For the CDR3, the DNA is TGTGCCAGCAGTGGGGGACTAGACGGGGCCGGGGAGCTGTTTTTT. This codes for CASSGGLDGAGELFF. The full variable domain, with the rest looked up from reference TRBV25-1 and TRBJ2-2, is EADIYQTPRYLVIGTGKKITLECSQTMGHDKMYWYQQDPGMELHLIHYSYGVNSTEKGDLSSESTVSRIRTEHFPLTLESARPSHTSQYLCASSGGLDGAGELFFGEGSRLTVL.

This clone was found a few times. The chain combines TRBV19 with TRBJ2-3; 9 positions match TRBD2. After removal of 5 bases from V and 9 bases from J, the junction contained 3 bases not matched to a gene. The CDR3 runs to 12 residues. Germline CDR1 reads LNHDA; CDR2 reads SQIVND (reference sequence). The CDR3 bases are TGTGCCAGTAGTTTAGCGGGAGACACGCAGTATTTT. Translated: CASSLAGDTQYF.

The J gene is TRBJ1-1, the V gene TRBV18; D remains unclear. The germline gives CDR1 KGHSH, CDR2 LQKENI. V was shortened by 2 bases and J by 4 bases, with 8 bases between the two germline ends. The CDR3 totals 13 residues. CDR3 coding DNA: TGTGCCAGCTCACCAGAAAGCTCCACTGAAGCTTTCTTT. It translates to CASSPESSTEAFF.

This chain connects TRBV7-9 to TRBJ2-5; the D gene is possibly TRBD1 (6 bases). Germline CDR1 reads SEHNR; CDR2 reads FQNEAQ (reference sequence). Trimming removed 1 base from V and 3 bases from J, with 12 bases in between. CDR3 length: 15 residues. Here the CDR3 DNA reads TGTGCCAGCAGCTTAGGTGTCACAGGGAAAGAGACCCAGTACTTC. This translates into CASSLGVTGKETQYF.

The chain couples TRBV28 to TRBJ2-1; D is perhaps TRBD2 (6 bases). Deletions cut 6 bases from V and 3 bases from J, with 15 bases between. The germline V gene encodes CDR1 MDHEN and CDR2 SYDVKM. CDR3 length equals 15 residues. The CDR3 DNA reads TGTGCCAGCAGAGGTGCGGGGCGCCTCTACAATGAGCAGTTCTTC. Amino acid sequence: CASRGAGRLYNEQFF. The variable domain in full, completed from reference TRBV28 and TRBJ2-1, reads DVKVTQSSRYLVKRTGEKVFLECVQDMDHENMFWYRQDPGLGLRLIYFSYDVKMKEKGDIPEGYSVSREKKERFSLILESASTNQTSMYLCASRGAGRLYNEQFFGPGTRLTVL.

The rearrangement uses TRBV4-3 and TRBJ2-1; D not resolved. Between the trimmed V and J ends, which lost 6 bases and 8 bases, there was a span of 17 bases. Germline V CDR1 and CDR2: LGHNA, YSLEER. This CDR3 region has 14 residues. CDR3 sequence (DNA): TGCGCCAGCAGTCATGGAGTCCTTATGGATGAGCAGTTCTTC. The encoded protein is CASSHGVLMDEQFF.

This clone was observed once. The chain combines TRBV7-2 with TRBJ2-7; 7 bases match TRBD2. With 0 bases clipped from V and 0 bases from J, the junction kept 5 bases outside the gene matches. The CDR3 consists of 16 residues. Germline V lookup: CDR1 SGHTA, CDR2 FQGNSA. The CDR3 sequence: CASSLAGREPSYEQYF. The CDR3 DNA reads as TGTGCCAGCAGCTTAGCGGGGAGGGAACCCTCCTACGAGCAGTACTTC.

The genes are TRBV28 and TRBJ1-3; possible D gene TRBD1, 5 bases. Trimming pared 3 bases from V and 1 base from J, leaving 28 bases between. CDR1 is MDHEN and CDR2 is SYDVKM in the germline V gene. The CDR3 is 21 amino acids. In nucleotides, the CDR3 is TGTGCCAGCAGTTTTCTGGGGACTCTACTCGATCCGCGGGAGTCTGGAAACACCATATATTTT. Encoded protein: CASSFLGTLLDPRESGNTIYF. Variable domain in full (rest from reference TRBV28 and TRBJ1-3): DVKVTQSSRYLVKRTGEKVFLECVQDMDHENMFWYRQDPGLGLRLIYFSYDVKMKEKGDIPEGYSVSREKKERFSLILESASTNQTSMYLCASSFLGTLLDPRESGNTIYFGEGSWLTVV.

The genes are TRBV11-3 and TRBJ2-2; D gene uncertain. CDR3 length: 14 residues. The germline V gene has CDR1 SGHNT and CDR2 YENEEA. Trimming left V 5 bases short and J 9 bases short, with 16 bases between. DNA for the CDR3: TGTGCCAGCAGCCCTACCTCGAGTGCCCGGGAGCTGTTTTTT. Amino acids: CASSPTSSARELFF.